These T cell receptor beta chains were read from a single sample in a study of T cells after yellow fever vaccination. TCRdb reprocessed the 5' RACE reads with MiXCR, giving one entry per CDR3 protein. Here the sample spans some 600,000 distinct CDR3 sequences, roughly a sixth being singletons. Sequenced here: PBMCs, sampled 5 to 6 days after the first yellow fever vaccination. These TCRs come from a man aged 18 to 29 who received the YFV17D yellow fever vaccine. The CDR3 runs from the conserved cysteine through the conserved F or W. Fields, in order: D gene, clone size, V gene, J gene, CDR3 protein, CDR3 DNA. The D gene is left open where the match is weak. Clone size is not always given. Where it is, it says once, few, many or a class for expanded clones.

-	many	TRBV12-3/TRBV12-4	TRBJ1-5	CASLRGAGQPQHF	TGTGCCAGCTTACGGGGGGCAGGGCAGCCCCAGCATTTT
-	-	TRBV9	TRBJ2-1	CASSATRGNEQFF	TGTGCCAGCAGCGCTACCAGGGGCAATGAGCAGTTCTTC
-	once	TRBV7-2	TRBJ1-2	CASSLTGLDNYGYTF	TGTGCCAGCAGCTTAACGGGACTGGATAACTATGGCTACACCTTC
-	many	TRBV20-1	TRBJ2-2	CSARWGAINTGELFF	TGCAGTGCTAGATGGGGGGCCATAAACACCGGGGAGCTGTTTTTT
-	few	TRBV5-1	TRBJ1-2	CASSSNSGYTF	TGCGCCAGCAGCTCGAACAGCGGCTACACCTTC
-	few	TRBV5-1	TRBJ2-7	CASSFEAPYEQYF	TGCGCCAGCAGCTTTGAAGCGCCCTACGAGCAGTACTTC
-	few	TRBV5-1	TRBJ2-2	CASTFAAGENTGELFF	TGCGCCAGCACCTTCGCGGCTGGGGAGAACACCGGGGAGCTGTTTTTT
TRBD1	few	TRBV5-1	TRBJ1-2	CASSFLQGHYGYTF	TGCGCCAGCAGCTTCCTACAGGGGCACTATGGCTACACCTTC
TRBD1	-	TRBV7-6	TRBJ2-2	CASSELGRGRTGELFF	TGTGCCAGCAGCGAACTAGGCAGGGGGCGGACCGGGGAGCTGTTTTTT
-	once	TRBV3-1	TRBJ1-1	CATCQDLKGDTEAFF	TGTGCCACCTGCCAAGATTTAAAGGGGGACACTGAAGCTTTCTTT
TRBD1	few	TRBV24-1	TRBJ2-1	CATSPYVRQGTNEQFF	TGTGCCACCAGCCCGTATGTGAGACAGGGGACCAATGAGCAGTTCTTC
TRBD1	few	TRBV20-1	TRBJ1-5	CSARDIGTGGQPQHF	TGCAGTGCTAGAGATATAGGGACAGGAGGCCAGCCCCAGCATTTT
-	-	TRBV5-1	TRBJ2-3	CASSSLGTATSTDTQYF	TGCGCCAGCAGCAGCTTAGGGACGGCCACTAGCACAGATACGCAGTATTTT
-	-	TRBV29-1	TRBJ1-4	CSVEVIQDRADEKLFF	TGCAGCGTTGAAGTTATCCAGGACAGAGCTGATGAAAAACTGTTTTTT
TRBD1	-	TRBV5-4	TRBJ2-2	CASSATGGTGELFF	TGTGCCAGCAGCGCGACAGGGGGCACCGGGGAGCTGTTTTTT
-	few	TRBV4-1	TRBJ2-2	CASSQEVPIPGELFF	TGCGCCAGCAGCCAAGAGGTGCCGATCCCCGGGGAGCTGTTTTTT
-	many	TRBV7-8	TRBJ2-7	CASSLVLGAEQYF	TGTGCCAGCAGCTTAGTACTTGGGGCCGAGCAGTACTTC
-	few	TRBV6-2/TRBV6-3	TRBJ2-5	CASSYSWSVETQYF	TGTGCCAGCAGTTACTCTTGGAGTGTGGAGACCCAGTACTTC